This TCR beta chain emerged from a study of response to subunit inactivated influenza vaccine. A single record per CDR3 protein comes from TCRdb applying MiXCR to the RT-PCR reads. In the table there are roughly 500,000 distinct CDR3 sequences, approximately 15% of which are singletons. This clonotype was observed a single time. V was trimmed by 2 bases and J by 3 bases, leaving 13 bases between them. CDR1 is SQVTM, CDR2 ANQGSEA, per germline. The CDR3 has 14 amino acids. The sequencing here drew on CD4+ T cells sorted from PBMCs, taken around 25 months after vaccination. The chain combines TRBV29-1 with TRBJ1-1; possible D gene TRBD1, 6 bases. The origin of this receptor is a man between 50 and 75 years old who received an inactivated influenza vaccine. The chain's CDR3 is CSVELWGGDTEAFF. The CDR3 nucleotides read TGCAGCGTTGAACTGTGGGGGGGCGACACTGAAGCTTTCTTT.